This T cell receptor beta chain was sequenced for a study of blood T cell repertoires in COVID-19. The repertoire was sequenced with immunoSEQ multiplex PCR; TCRdb's copy has only in-frame clones and lacks some. The sample lists 350,000 to 500,000 clones, approximately 90% seen once, with around 1.5% in the top ten. The CDR3 runs to 14 residues. The V gene's germline CDR1 is MNHEY and CDR2 SMNVEV (reference sequence). The J segment lost 8 bases and the V segment lost 3 bases, leaving 6 bases of the junction unmatched. The chain is built from TRBV27 and TRBJ1-4, with TRBD1 matching 7 bases. Input material: PBMCs or T cells enriched from blood (not recorded which). The TCR comes from a woman aged 18 to 35 who had been exposed to COVID-19. The CDR3 nucleotides are TGTGCCAGCAGTTTCCAGGGGGTAAACGAAAAACTGTTTTTT. Protein: CASSFQGVNEKLFF.